This is a list of T cell receptor beta chains from one sample in a study of CD8+CD57+ T cells in acquired aplastic anemia. TCRdb reprocessed the reads via MiXCR and lists one record per CDR3 protein. The profile shows about 120,000 distinct CDR3 sequences, approximately 50% of them singletons. The sequenced material came from sorted CD4+, CD8+, or CD8+CD57+ T cells (not recorded which) from PBMCs. The source is a human donor with aplastic anemia. Both conserved end residues are part of each CDR3. Size values are once, few and many counts, or a class for expanded clones, and some rows have none.

v_call	j_call	clone_size	cdr3_aa
TRBV28	TRBJ2-7	few	CAVAGETYEQYF
TRBV24-1	TRBJ2-3	few	CATSDVGQGTDTQYF
TRBV25-1	TRBJ1-4	.	CASTPGRGLGEKLFF
TRBV2	TRBJ1-5	.	CASSRINQPQHF
TRBV7-2	TRBJ2-7	many	CASSLASSSVYEQYF
TRBV20-1	TRBJ2-7	once	CSARGAGVLAGEQYF
TRBV11-2	TRBJ2-1	.	CASSLEAGQYNEQFF
TRBV15	TRBJ2-3	few	CATSTRPGLTDTQYF
TRBV19	TRBJ1-1	.	CASRQTMNTEAFF
TRBV20-1	TRBJ2-5	many	CSARDYGTGQQETQYF
TRBV5-1	TRBJ2-7	many	CASSLGRGRSYEQYF
TRBV20-1	TRBJ2-5	.	CSASSFELGMGETQYF
TRBV12-3/TRBV12-4	TRBJ2-7	.	CASSFPGLFEQYF
TRBV7-8	TRBJ1-2	.	CASTAGQGYYGYTF
TRBV7-9	TRBJ2-5	few	CASSPGQDETQYF
TRBV27	TRBJ1-6	.	CASSLEQGAYSPLHF
TRBV27	TRBJ2-7	.	CASSLFKGFEQYF
TRBV10-2	TRBJ2-7	.	CASSENRGLSSYEQYF
TRBV6-1	TRBJ1-6	many	CATRQGSSPLHF
TRBV20-1	TRBJ1-1	.	CSAGSGGNTEAFF
TRBV19	TRBJ2-6	.	CASSSSSGANVLTF
TRBV15	TRBJ2-2	.	CATSRDGIAELFF
TRBV29-1	TRBJ2-2	.	CSVVGQGPAGELFF
TRBV5-1	TRBJ1-6	.	CASSRRDRDIGGSPLHF
TRBV10-3	TRBJ1-2	.	CAISDGGGYTF
TRBV20-1	TRBJ2-7	many	CSARDRRRSYEQYF
TRBV11-1	TRBJ2-6	.	CASTHRGTQKANVLTF
TRBV2	TRBJ2-3	few	CASTQDTQYF
TRBV29-1	TRBJ1-1	many	CSMIQGRTEAFF
TRBV24-1	TRBJ2-5	.	CATSEGIRQYF
TRBV7-4	TRBJ2-3	.	CASSGPAVSTDTQYF
TRBV4-2	TRBJ2-1	many	CASSQDSALALEQFF
TRBV20-1	TRBJ2-7	many	CSASPFTDSYEQYF
TRBV2	TRBJ1-2	.	CASSSFRDRGDGYTF
TRBV7-9	TRBJ2-3	many	CASSPPEQDTQYF
TRBV20-1	TRBJ2-7	few	CSARAGRNEQYF
TRBV7-2	TRBJ2-3	once	CASSASGPDTQYF
TRBV7-6	TRBJ1-6	many	CASSQAGLGSPLHF
TRBV10-3	TRBJ2-5	many	CAISESGLQETQYF
TRBV7-3	TRBJ1-5	.	CASGQGSNQPQHF
TRBV7-3	TRBJ2-7	.	CASSLTGSSYEQYF
TRBV10-3	TRBJ2-7	.	CAIRTYSGSGSVQYF
TRBV7-2	TRBJ1-2	.	CASSSSLDGYYGYTF
TRBV29-1	TRBJ2-7	.	CSVERTGGDYEQYF
TRBV15	TRBJ2-7	.	CATSRDRVGQGDEQYF
TRBV7-9	TRBJ2-7	many	CASSRRVYEQYF
TRBV7-9	TRBJ1-6	few	CASSLTYNSPLHF
TRBV5-1	TRBJ2-7	many	CASSGEDWTEQYF
TRBV11-2	TRBJ1-4	once	CASSPGGRRSEKLFF
TRBV15	TRBJ2-7	few	CATGSTRTGGQYF
TRBV11-2	TRBJ1-1	.	CASSARTANTEAFF
TRBV6-1	TRBJ2-1	once	CASRTRDSSYNEQFF
TRBV4-3	TRBJ2-7	.	CASSQDRVSYEQYF
TRBV2	TRBJ1-3	.	CASSLGFSGNTIYF
TRBV19	TRBJ2-1	.	CATAGSSYNEQFF
TRBV5-1	TRBJ2-3	many	CASSLVKRRGGGNTQYF